This entry concerns a single TCR beta chain. This receptor's antigen is unknown. Within one base of it there is no much larger clone, and no base qualities were kept. The junction carries 13 bases between V and J, which are trimmed by 4 bases and 3 bases respectively. The CDR3 spans 14 residues, from the cysteine through the phenylalanine. Only the CDR3 DNA is retained, 42 bases long and in frame from the first base. For CDR1 and CDR2, the germline V gene lists KGHSH and LQKENI. Enrolling through a virtual design, the prospective study's participants ranged in age from about 18 to 89 years and lived across roughly 24 United States geographic areas. To assign participants to cohorts, the prospective study relied on clinical history that participants themselves reported in a screening survey and a study questionnaire. Recovered participants in ImmuneRACE Cohort 3 were defined as having two consecutive negative NP/OP PCR tests, clearance from a healthcare professional, or resolution of symptoms. In the prospective study, whole blood, serum and a nasopharyngeal or oropharyngeal swab were collected from each participant by mobile phlebotomists. Additional blood draws and questionnaires over an approximately two-month period could optionally be provided by prospective study participants. Before DNA extraction, blood samples from the prospective study were shipped at room temperature or frozen.

The source of the sample is a study of blood T cell repertoires in COVID-19 (dated by TCRdb to the early 2020s). In the study overall: Samples from collaborators originated in the United States, Italy and Spain and spanned both the acute and convalescent phases of COVID-19. Where available, HLA class I and class II types were obtained from metadata supplied by the sample provider rather than from assay-based typing. A freely available public database, intended as a resource for researchers studying the immune response to SARS-CoV-2, is where the repertoires were released. The material from the prospective study consisted of cDNA or gDNA derived from T cells, B-cell-depleted T cells, or PBMCs. The dataset comprised deeply sampled blood TCRbeta repertoires from subjects exposed to, actively infected with, or recovered from COVID-19. Samples came from the ongoing ImmuneRACE study (first 160 participants) plus 1,254 subjects from 6 global collaborators. The sample metadata nearly always contained a de-identified subject ID, COVID-19 status, age in years and sex. Summary of the overall study and its limitations: Clinical and demographic metadata were provided uncurated, with the amount varying by source and participant.

The immunoSEQ Assay, a bias-controlled multiplex PCR, was used to amplify TCRbeta CDR3 regions from genomic DNA. The paper's data handling went like this. The number of nucleated cells in each sample was estimated from the amplification of reference gene primers within the assay. To quantify the absolute abundance of each unique TCRbeta CDR3 rearrangement, sequence reads were collapsed and filtered. For each sample, productive Simpson clonality was calculated by taking the square root of Simpson's diversity index across productive rearrangements. Entries here come from immuneACCESS through TCRdb and include only in-frame sequences with V and J called. Some clones fail to appear in such tables; in the studies checked, an unresolved V gene covers under half of the shortfall, and the cause of the remainder is unknown. The DNA gave D and trimming, while V, J and clone size come from that table. This sample lists about 400,000 clones; more than 75% were detected once. About 10% of the sample comes from the top ten.

The origin of this receptor is a woman in her 50s who had recovered from COVID-19. The sequence joins TRBV18 to TRBJ2-7; confidence is insufficient to name the D gene. The source material was PBMCs or T cells enriched from blood (not recorded which). CDR3 reads: CASSLTAQIYEQYF. The bases are TGTGCCAGCTCACTAACGGCACAGATCTACGAGCAGTACTTC.